The 18 T cell receptor beta chains below were found in one sample sequenced in a study of Graves' ophthalmopathy and Graves' hyperthyroidism. RNA transcripts were the source from which TCR beta CDR3 regions were amplified. HTBI primers served in a first-round RT-PCR, which a second-round multiplex PCR followed. TCRdb independently ran MiXCR on the multiplex PCR reads; one entry per CDR3 protein. The repertoire holds 1 million to 1.3 million distinct CDR3 sequences, approximately 35% seen once, with approximately 10% in the top ten. What was sequenced was peripheral blood or thyroid tissue (not recorded which). These receptors originate from an adult man with Graves' hyperthyroidism.

The chain is built from TRBV24-1 and TRBJ2-7, with a tentative D call TRBD1 (5 bases). The germline CDR1 and CDR2 sequences are KGHDR and SFDVKD. The CDR3 runs 14 residues. Trimming cost V 6 bases and J 3 bases, with 14 bases left between them. The CDR3 DNA follows: TGTGCCACCAGTTATTGGCAGGGTTTCTACGAGCAGTACTTC. Its protein is CATSYWQGFYEQYF.

This clonotype was recorded only once. Since a much larger clone is just one base distant, this may be a read error. The rearrangement joins TRBV7-2 to TRBJ2-7, with a possible D match to TRBD2 (6 bases). This CDR3 comprises 13 residues. The V and J ends lost 4 bases and 3 bases respectively, with 10 bases between them. Germline CDR1 and CDR2: SGHTA and FQGNSA. This chain's CDR3 is CASSWRAFYEQYF. The CDR3, as DNA: TGTGCCAGCAGCTGGAGGGCCTTCTACGAGCAGTACTTC.

This clonotype has more than one count but fewer than ten. V is TRBV20-1 and J is TRBJ1-1, with TRBD1 identical over 8 bases. In germline, CDR1 is DFQATT, CDR2 SNEGSKA (reference sequence). V dropped 4 bases and J dropped 1; count of bases not matched to a gene: 14. This CDR3 region has 17 residues. The CDR3 region is CSANDPNSRGPNTEAFF. The CDR3 DNA is TGCAGTGCTAACGACCCTAACTCCAGGGGGCCGAACACTGAAGCTTTCTTT.

This clonotype came up once. This may come from a read error, since a much larger clone is one base off. This chain uses TRBV7-2 with TRBJ1-1, with D possibly matching TRBD1 (6 bases). This CDR3 contains 16 residues. The germline gives CDR1 SGHTA, CDR2 FQGNSA. The CDR3 DNA follows: TGTGTCAGCAGCTTAGTCGCAGGGGAGATGAACACTGAAGCTTTCTTT. This gives the protein CVSSLVAGEMNTEAFF.

This sequence joins TRBV12-3 or TRBV12-4 and TRBJ1-2, with 9 bases aligning to TRBD1. The CDR3 is 13 amino acids. Unmatched junction bases numbered 5, after V lost 6 bases and J lost 6 bases. This CDR3 is CASRPGQGDGYTF. CDR3 sequence (DNA): TGTGCCAGCAGGCCGGGACAGGGAGATGGCTACACCTTC.

In this sample, this clonotype turned up many times. The chain is built from TRBV7-2 and TRBJ2-7; 10 nucleotides match TRBD2. Germline CDR1 and CDR2: SGHTA and FQGNSA. CDR3 length: 16 amino acids. Trimming at V came to 4 bases and at J to 0 bases, leaving 6 bases not matched to a gene. The CDR3 spells CASSSSGGLSSYEQYF. CDR3 nucleotides: TGTGCCAGCAGCTCTAGCGGGGGCCTCAGCTCCTACGAGCAGTACTTC. The full variable domain, its missing parts supplied by reference TRBV7-2 and TRBJ2-7, is GAGVSQSPSNKVTEKGKDVELRCDPISGHTALYWYRQSLGQGLEFLIYFQGNSAPDKSGLPSDRFSAERTGGSVSTLTIQRTQQEDSAVYLCASSSSGGLSSYEQYFGPGTRLTVT.

Comment on this clonotype: The conserved closing phenylalanine or tryptophan is absent in this CDR3, likely reflecting a read error. The DNA is omitted, as the CDR3 cannot be located on it reliably, and the CDR3 follows TCRdb's listing. The chain joins TRBV29-1 to TRBJ2-5. Germline loops: CDR1 SQVTM, CDR2 ANQGSEA. The CDR3 spans 8 amino acids, including both terminal residues. The CDR3: CSVEDPNT.

This clonotype was seen more than once but under ten times. The rearrangement joins TRBV7-8 to TRBJ1-3; 9 bases match TRBD1. The V and J ends lost 1 base and 3 bases, in that order; junction bases with no gene match: 7. The CDR3 runs 17 residues. Germline V gene data show CDR1 as SGHVS and CDR2 as FQNEAQ. The CDR3 spells CASSLVTGGAYGNTIYF. DNA of the CDR3: TGTGCCAGCAGCTTAGTTACAGGGGGCGCGTATGGAAACACCATATATTTT.

This chain links TRBV5-1 with TRBJ2-2; no reliable D call. This CDR3 comprises 14 residues. The ends were cut back, 0 bases at V and 3 bases at J, with 6 bases in the middle. In germline, CDR1 is SGHRS, CDR2 YFSETQ. The CDR3, as DNA: TGCGCCAGCAGCTTGGTAGAACACACCGGGGAGCTGTTTTTT. This gives the protein CASSLVEHTGELFF.

The chain links TRBV6-5 to TRBJ2-7, with 10 bases fitting TRBD1. The CDR3 runs to 15 residues. V was pared by 1 base and J by 3 bases, with 3 bases of the junction left unmatched. Germline lookup yields CDR1 MNHEY and CDR2 SVGAGI. CDR3 nucleotide sequence: TGTGCCAGCAGTTACTACCGGGACAGGGGCTACGAGCAGTACTTC. Translation gives CASSYYRDRGYEQYF.

This clonotype has only a few counts. The J gene is TRBJ2-7, the V gene TRBV6-5, with D possibly matching TRBD2 (5 bases). The germline V gene encodes CDR1 MNHEY and CDR2 SVGAGI. This CDR3 spans 16 amino acids. V was pared by 5 bases and J by 0 bases, with 17 bases between. The CDR3 loop reads CASSEAAAFGSYEQYF. CDR3 DNA: TGTGCCAGCAGTGAAGCAGCGGCTTTCGGCTCCTACGAGCAGTACTTC.

This clonotype has only one observation. CDR3 DNA: TGTGCCACCAGCAGAGGGACAGGGGTCGGCGAGCAGTACTTC. Translation: CATSRGTGVGEQYF. The V call is TRBV15, the J call TRBJ2-7; TRBD1 agrees at 9 bases. From germline, CDR1 is LNHNV and CDR2 YYDKDF (reference sequence). Trimming at V came to 1 base and at J to 6 bases, leaving 4 bases not matched to a gene. This CDR3 contains 14 residues.

This clonotype appeared many times. V and J are TRBV25-1 and TRBJ2-7; D may be TRBD1 or TRBD2 (6 bases each). There are 13 residues in the CDR3. V gave up 4 bases and J gave up 6 bases, with 13 bases separating them. The V gene's germline CDR1 is MGHDK and CDR2 SYGVNS. The CDR3 region is CASSGTGRSEQYF. Written as DNA, the CDR3 is TGTGCCAGCAGTGGAACAGGGAGGAGCGAGCAGTACTTC.

Turning to this clonotype: Its ends do not fully match the called genes, so a read error is possible. The genes are TRBV10-3 and TRBJ2-7; D assignment may be TRBD1 or TRBD2 (5 bases each). Germline V lookup: CDR1 ENHRY, CDR2 SYGVKD. The CDR3 spans 12 residues. The CDR3 region is CDIGPGTHEQCF. Here the CDR3 DNA reads TGTGACATCGGACCCGGGACGCACGAGCAGTGCTTC.

Details on this clonotype: Mismatch with germline at one junction end may stem from a read error. The V and J genes are TRBV10-3 and TRBJ2-2; D is perhaps TRBD1 (5 bases). Germline lookup yields CDR1 ENHRY and CDR2 SYGVKD. CDR3 size: 14 residues. The CDR3 is CASSYGRDAGELFF. CDR3 DNA sequence: TGTGCCAGCAGTTACGGCAGGGATGCCGGGGAGCTGTTTTTT.

The chain recombines TRBV19 with TRBJ1-5; D may be TRBD1 (5 bases). The CDR3 runs to 14 residues. The V end lost 8 bases, the J end lost 7 bases, and 18 bases lay between the germline ends. Per the germline V gene, CDR1 is LNHDA and CDR2 is SQIVND (reference sequence). The CDR3 bases are TGTGCCAGTGTCCGGTCGCAGGGTGGCCAGCCCCAGCATTTT. Translated, it gives CASVRSQGGQPQHF.

In this sample, this clonotype turned up many times. This rearrangement joins TRBV7-2 to TRBJ2-7, with D possibly called TRBD1 or TRBD2 (6 bases each). Trimming removed 3 bases from V and 1 base from J, with 10 bases in between. CDR3 size: 14 residues. The V gene's germline CDR1 is SGHTA and CDR2 FQGNSA. The CDR3 reads CASSLGAGSYEQYF. CDR3 sequence (DNA): TGTGCCAGCAGCTTGGGGGCGGGGTCCTACGAGCAGTACTTC.

This clonotype was picked up a small number of times. The rearrangement uses TRBV5-1 and TRBJ1-1; a possible D gene is TRBD1 (5 bases). V gave up 5 bases and J gave up 8 bases, with 13 bases separating them. Germline-derived CDR1 and CDR2 are SGHRS and YFSETQ. This CDR3 comprises 12 residues. The CDR3: CASRPDRDEAFF. The CDR3 nucleotides are TGCGCCAGCAGACCTGACAGAGACGAAGCTTTCTTT.